The sequence of this T cell receptor beta chain was determined in a study of T cell repertoires in cytomegalovirus infection. The V end lost 10 bases, the J end lost 4 bases, and 17 bases lay between the germline ends. CDR3 size: 14 residues. Germline loops: CDR1 LNHDA, CDR2 SQIVND (reference sequence). TCRdb independently ran MiXCR on the reads; one entry per CDR3 protein. The table shows more than 250,000 distinct CDR3 sequences, with roughly 15% occurring only once. The rearrangement links TRBV19 to TRBJ1-5; no clear D gene. This TCR was recovered from a human donor in good health (CMV status not recorded). Some clones in this sample may be carry-over from other donors' samples. The sample was PBMCs. CDR3 amino acids: CATKRTDLNQPQHF. The CDR3 bases are TGTGCCACCAAAAGGACGGATCTTAATCAGCCCCAGCATTTT.